This T cell receptor beta chain was captured by sequencing in a study of T cells after yellow fever vaccination. Study overall: Low-cell-number fractions were prepared with SMART-Seq v4 Ultra Low Input.

TCRdb reprocessed the 5' RACE reads via MiXCR and lists one record per CDR3 protein. The sample consists of over 120,000 distinct CDR3 sequences, about 6.9% of them appearing once. Points from the study as a whole: Reappearing after the booster were most of the clones from primary vaccination (roughly 95% CD4, 85% to 90% CD8). Researchers cautioned that FACS-sorted repertoires could harbor abundant clonotypes contaminating from the bulk population.

There are many counts of this clonotype. Its antigen is not known. Germline V gene sequence: CDR1 SGHKS, CDR2 YYEKEE (reference sequence). The V gene end was trimmed by 4 bases and the J gene end by 8 bases; junction bases not matched to a gene: 6. This CDR3 comprises 13 residues. The TCR originated in a man in his thirties or forties who received the YFV17D yellow fever vaccine. The chain employs TRBV5-5 and TRBJ1-3, with TRBD1 identical over 7 bases. The sequences come from CD4+ T cells sorted from PBMCs, collected 10 days after the yellow fever booster vaccination. The CDR3 DNA reads as TGTGCCAGCAGCCGTCAGGGGGTCGACACCATATATTTT. Its translation: CASSRQGVDTIYF. The complete variable domain, with remaining parts taken from reference TRBV5-5 and TRBJ1-3, reads DAGVTQSPTHLIKTRGQQVTLRCSPISGHKSVSWYQQVLGQGPQFIFQYYEKEERGRGNFPDRFSARQFPNYSSELNVNALLLGDSALYLCASSRQGVDTIYFGEGSWLTVV.